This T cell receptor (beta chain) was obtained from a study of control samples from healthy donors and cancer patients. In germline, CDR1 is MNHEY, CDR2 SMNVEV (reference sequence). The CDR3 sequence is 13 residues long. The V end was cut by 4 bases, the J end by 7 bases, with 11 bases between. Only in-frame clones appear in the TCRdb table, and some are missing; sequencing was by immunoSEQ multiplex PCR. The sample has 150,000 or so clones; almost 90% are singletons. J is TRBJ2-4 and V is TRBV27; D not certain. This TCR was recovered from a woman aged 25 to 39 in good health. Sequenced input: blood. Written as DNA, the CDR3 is TGTGCCAGCAGTTGGTCAGCCGGGAACATTCAGTACTTC. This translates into CASSWSAGNIQYF.